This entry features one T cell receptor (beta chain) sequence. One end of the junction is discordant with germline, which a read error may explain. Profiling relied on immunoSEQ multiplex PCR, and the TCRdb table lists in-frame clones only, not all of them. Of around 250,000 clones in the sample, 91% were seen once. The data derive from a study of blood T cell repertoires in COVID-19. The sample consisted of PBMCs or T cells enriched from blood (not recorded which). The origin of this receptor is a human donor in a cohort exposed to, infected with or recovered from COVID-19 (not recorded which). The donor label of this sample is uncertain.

CDR3 amino acids: CARQRGQGPFPF. CDR3 nucleotides: TGTGCCAGGCAGCGGGGGCAGGGCCCCTTTCCCTTC. This chain connects TRBV19 to TRBJ1-2, with a tentative D call TRBD1 (6 bases). The CDR3 runs 12 residues. Per germline, CDR1 LNHDA and CDR2 SQIVND (reference sequence).